This TCR beta chain was retrieved from a study of T cell changes during pregnancy in multiple sclerosis. As regards this clone: Germline is not matched at one junction end, which may reflect a read error.

Looked up from germline, CDR1 is SSHAT and CDR2 is FNYEAQ (reference sequence). This CDR3 comprises 15 residues. Sequencing used immunoSEQ multiplex PCR; TCRdb keeps in-frame clones, though not all of them. This sample has just over 50,000 clones, with 94% found just once. The sequence derives from a female donor with multiple sclerosis, enrolled in a pregnancy study. The chain combines TRBV7-7 with TRBJ2-2; the match to TRBD2 covers 8 bases. The sequenced sample was CD4+ T cells from peripheral blood mononuclear cells, obtained in the second trimester of pregnancy. CDR3 loop: CASSFGTRLTGELFF. The CDR3, as DNA: TGTGCTAGCAGCTTCGGGACTAGACTCACCGGGGAGCTGTTTTTT.